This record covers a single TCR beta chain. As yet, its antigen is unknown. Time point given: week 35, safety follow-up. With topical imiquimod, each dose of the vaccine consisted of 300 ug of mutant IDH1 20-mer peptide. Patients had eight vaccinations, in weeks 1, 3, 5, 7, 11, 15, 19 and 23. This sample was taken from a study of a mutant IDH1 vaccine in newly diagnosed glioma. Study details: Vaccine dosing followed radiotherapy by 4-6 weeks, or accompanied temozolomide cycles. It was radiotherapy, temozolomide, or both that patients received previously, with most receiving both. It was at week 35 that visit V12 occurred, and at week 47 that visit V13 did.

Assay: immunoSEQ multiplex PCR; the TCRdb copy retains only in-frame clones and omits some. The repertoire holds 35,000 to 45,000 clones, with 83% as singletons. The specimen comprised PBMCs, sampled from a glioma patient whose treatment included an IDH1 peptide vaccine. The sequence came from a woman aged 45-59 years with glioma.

CDR3 amino acids: CASSLGSGPGEKLFF. The CDR3 nucleotides read TGTGCCAGCAGTTTAGGATCAGGGCCGGGTGAAAAACTGTTTTTT. The chain joins TRBV27 to TRBJ1-4, with D maybe TRBD1 (5 bases). Germline V lookup: CDR1 MNHEY, CDR2 SMNVEV (reference sequence). The CDR3 totals 15 residues. The V and J ends lost 2 bases and 7 bases respectively, with 14 bases between them. Filled out from reference TRBV27 and TRBJ1-4, the complete variable domain reads EAQVTQNPRYLITVTGKKLTVTCSQNMNHEYMSWYRQDPGLGLRQIYYSMNVEVTDKGDVPEGYKVSRKEKRNFPLILESPSPNQTSLYFCASSLGSGPGEKLFFGSGTQLSVL.